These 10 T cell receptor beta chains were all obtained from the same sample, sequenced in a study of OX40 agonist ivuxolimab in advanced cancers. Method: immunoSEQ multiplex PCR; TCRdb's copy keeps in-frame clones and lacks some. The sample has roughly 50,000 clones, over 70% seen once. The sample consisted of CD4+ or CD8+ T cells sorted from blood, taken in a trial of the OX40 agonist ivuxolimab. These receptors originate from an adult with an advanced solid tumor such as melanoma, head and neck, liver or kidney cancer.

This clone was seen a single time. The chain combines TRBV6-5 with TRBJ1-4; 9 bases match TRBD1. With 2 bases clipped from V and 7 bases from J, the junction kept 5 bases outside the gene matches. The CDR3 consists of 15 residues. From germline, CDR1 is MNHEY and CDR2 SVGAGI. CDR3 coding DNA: TGTGCCAGCAGTTACCAGACAGGGGGGAGTGAAAAACTGTTTTTT. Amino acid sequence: CASSYQTGGSEKLFF.

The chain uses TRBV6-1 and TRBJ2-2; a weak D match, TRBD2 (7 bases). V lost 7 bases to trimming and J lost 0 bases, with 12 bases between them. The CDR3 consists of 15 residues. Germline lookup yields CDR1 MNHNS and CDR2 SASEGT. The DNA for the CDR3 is TGTGCCAGCACCTGGGGGGGCTCGAACACCGGGGAGCTGTTTTTT. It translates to CASTWGGSNTGELFF.

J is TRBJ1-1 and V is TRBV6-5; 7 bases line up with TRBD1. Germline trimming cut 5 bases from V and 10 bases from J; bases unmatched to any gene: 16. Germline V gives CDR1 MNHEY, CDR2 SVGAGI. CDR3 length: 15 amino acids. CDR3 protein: CASSPLTGRGGGAFF. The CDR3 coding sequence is TGTGCCAGCAGTCCCTTGACAGGGAGGGGTGGAGGAGCTTTCTTT.

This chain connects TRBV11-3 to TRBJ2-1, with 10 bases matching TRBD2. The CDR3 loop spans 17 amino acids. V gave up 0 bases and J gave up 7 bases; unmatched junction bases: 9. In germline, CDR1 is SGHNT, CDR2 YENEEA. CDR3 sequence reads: CASSLDGGASGSNEQFF. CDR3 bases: TGTGCCAGCAGCTTAGATGGTGGGGCTAGCGGGAGTAATGAGCAGTTCTTC.

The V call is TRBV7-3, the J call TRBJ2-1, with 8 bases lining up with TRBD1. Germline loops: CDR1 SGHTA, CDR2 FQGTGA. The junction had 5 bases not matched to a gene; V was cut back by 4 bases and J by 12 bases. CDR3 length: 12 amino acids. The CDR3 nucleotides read TGTGCCAGCAGCTCCGACAGGGGTGGGCAGTTCTTC. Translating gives CASSSDRGGQFF.

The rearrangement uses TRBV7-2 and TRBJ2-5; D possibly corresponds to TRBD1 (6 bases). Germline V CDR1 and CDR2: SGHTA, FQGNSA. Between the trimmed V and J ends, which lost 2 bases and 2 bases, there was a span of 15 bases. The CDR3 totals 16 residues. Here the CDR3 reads CASSLIGAGAQETQYF. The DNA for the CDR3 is TGTGCCAGCAGCTTAATCGGAGCAGGGGCGCAAGAGACCCAGTACTTC.

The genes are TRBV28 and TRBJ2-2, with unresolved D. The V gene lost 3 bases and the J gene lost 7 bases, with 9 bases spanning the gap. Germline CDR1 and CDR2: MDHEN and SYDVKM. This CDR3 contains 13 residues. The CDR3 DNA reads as TGTGCCAGCAGTTTGACCGTTGGCGGGGAGCTGTTTTTT. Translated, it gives CASSLTVGGELFF.

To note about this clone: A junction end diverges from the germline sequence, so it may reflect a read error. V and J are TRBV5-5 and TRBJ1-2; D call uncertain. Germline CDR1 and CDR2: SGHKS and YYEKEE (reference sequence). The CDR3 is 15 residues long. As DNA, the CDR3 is TGTGCCAGCAGCTTGGTTACGCAAGGAAACTATCGCTACACCTTC. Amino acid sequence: CASSLVTQGNYRYTF.

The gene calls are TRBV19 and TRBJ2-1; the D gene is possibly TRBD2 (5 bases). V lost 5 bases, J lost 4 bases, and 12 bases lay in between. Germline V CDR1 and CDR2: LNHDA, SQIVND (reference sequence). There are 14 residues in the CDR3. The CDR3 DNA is TGTGCCAGTAGTCAGGACGGGGTTTACAATGAGCAGTTCTTC. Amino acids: CASSQDGVYNEQFF.

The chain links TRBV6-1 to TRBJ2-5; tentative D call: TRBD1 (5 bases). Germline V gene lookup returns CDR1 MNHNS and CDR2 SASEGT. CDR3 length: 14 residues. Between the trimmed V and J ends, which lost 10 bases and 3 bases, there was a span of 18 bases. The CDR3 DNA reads TGTGCCACCCCGCCTGATGGCAGGGAAGAGACCCAGTACTTC. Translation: CATPPDGREETQYF.